This T cell receptor (beta chain) was captured in a study of T cells in Graves' hyperthyroidism and ophthalmopathy. Overall study context: Before any treatment, at initial diagnosis, peripheral blood was collected.

This clonotype was counted many times. Germline V gene sequence: CDR1 SGHRS, CDR2 YFSETQ. This CDR3 has 15 amino acids. The V end was cut by 7 bases, the J end by 3 bases, with 17 bases between. RNA transcripts served as the template for amplifying TCR beta CDR3 regions. Using the HTBI primer set, a first-round RT-PCR was run on the TCR CDR3. TCRdb reprocessed the multiplex PCR reads with MiXCR, giving one entry per CDR3 protein. The sample carries about 610,000 distinct CDR3 sequences, about 16% recorded once. The source is a woman between 35 and 50 years old with Graves' ophthalmopathy. This chain links TRBV5-1 with TRBJ2-1; no clear D gene. Sequenced input: blood. Written as DNA, the CDR3 is TGCGCCAGCCGTAGTACCCTAGTGGGCTACAATGAGCAGTTCTTC. This translates into CASRSTLVGYNEQFF.